This T cell receptor (beta chain) originates from a study of identical twins. The CDR3 is made up of 15 amino acids. Germline CDR1 reads DFQATT; CDR2 reads SNEGSKA (reference sequence). Unmatched junction bases numbered 5, after V lost 5 bases and J lost 1 base. A single record per CDR3 protein comes from TCRdb applying MiXCR to the 5' RACE reads. The table has roughly 1,500,000 distinct CDR3 sequences, 32% seen once. This chain joins TRBV20-1 and TRBJ1-6; the match to TRBD1 covers 7 bases. The source material was cord blood. This receptor was taken from a newborn girl in good health. The CDR3 loop reads CSAPTGNSYNSPLHF. CDR3 nucleotide sequence: TGCAGTGCTCCGACAGGGAATTCCTATAATTCACCCCTCCACTTT.